The next 25 T cell receptor beta chains were all read from a single sample in a study of early T cells in non-severe SARS-CoV-2 infection. Via MiXCR, TCRdb re-called the 5' RACE reads, giving one row per CDR3 protein. The sample records tens of thousands of distinct CDR3 sequences, roughly 10% being singletons. The material sequenced was whole blood. These receptors all come from an adult who was a healthcare worker with PCR-confirmed SARS-CoV-2 infection or an uninfected control (not recorded which).

There are a few counts of this clonotype. The genes are TRBV27 and TRBJ2-7, with 7 bases that match TRBD1. This CDR3 region has 15 residues. CDR1 MNHEY and CDR2 SMNVEV come from the germline V gene (reference sequence). V trimming: 2 bases; J trimming: 3 bases; junction bases outside the gene matches: 7. CDR3: CASSLGTESLYEQYF. Written as DNA, the CDR3 is TGTGCCAGCAGTTTAGGGACAGAGTCACTCTACGAGCAGTACTTC.

This clonotype was seen a few times. The chain combines TRBV7-3 with TRBJ2-6; no clear D gene. Germline CDR1 reads SGHTA; CDR2 reads FQGTGA. CDR3 length equals 13 residues. V lost 3 bases to trimming and J lost 2 bases, with 2 bases between them. The CDR3 loop reads CASSFPGANVLTF. CDR3 in DNA: TGTGCCAGCAGCTTTCCTGGGGCCAACGTCCTGACTTTC.

This clonotype occurred a few times. The rearrangement links TRBV20-1 to TRBJ1-2; 8 bases map to TRBD1. The germline V gene has CDR1 DFQATT and CDR2 SNEGSKA (reference sequence). There are 13 residues in the CDR3. The V gene end was trimmed by 4 bases and the J gene end by 3 bases; junction bases not matched to a gene: 4. The CDR3 region is CSAKDRADYGYTF. The CDR3 DNA sequence: TGCAGTGCTAAGGACAGGGCGGACTATGGCTACACCTTC.

This clonotype was observed many times. V and J are TRBV7-2 and TRBJ1-2; D call uncertain. V lost 2 bases to trimming and J lost 2 bases, with 6 bases between them. There are 13 residues in the CDR3. Germline CDR1 reads SGHTA; CDR2 reads FQGNSA. The CDR3 DNA follows: TGTGCCAGCAGCTTATCTACAAACTATGGCTACACCTTC. Translation gives CASSLSTNYGYTF.

This clonotype has a handful of counts. This rearrangement joins TRBV12-3 or TRBV12-4 to TRBJ2-4; perhaps TRBD1 as D (6 bases). Trimming shortened V by 5 bases and J by 9 bases, and 8 bases separated the two germline ends. CDR3 size: 11 residues. CDR3 coding DNA: TGTGCCAGCAGTACAGGGTTCATTCAGTACTTC. Protein product: CASSTGFIQYF.

This clonotype was detected only a few times. The chain joins TRBV9 to TRBJ1-6; D is uncertain. The CDR3 spans 18 residues. Germline CDR1 and CDR2: SGDLS and YYNGEE. Deletions cut 0 bases from V and 7 bases from J, with 20 bases between. CDR3 in DNA: TGTGCCAGCAGCGTAGAGCCCATGGTGAGGGAGGCGAATTCACCCCTCCACTTT. Protein sequence: CASSVEPMVREANSPLHF.

The CDR3 DNA reads as TGTGCCAGCACTGATGGAAACACCATATATTTT. Its translation is CASTDGNTIYF. The V and J genes are TRBV27 and TRBJ1-3, with D hard to call. Germline CDR1 and CDR2: MNHEY and SMNVEV (reference sequence). V dropped 7 bases and J dropped 3 bases, with 4 bases sitting between them. The CDR3 is made up of 11 amino acids.

The chain joins TRBV5-1 to TRBJ2-7; a weak D match, TRBD1 (5 bases). Trimming took off 0 bases at V and 4 bases at J, with 8 bases between the two ends. The germline CDR1 and CDR2 sequences are SGHRS and YFSETQ. The CDR3 consists of 13 residues. CDR3 nucleotides: TGCGCCAGCAGCTTGGAACAGGCTTACGAGCAGTACTTC. This sequence encodes CASSLEQAYEQYF.

This clonotype has at least ten counts. This chain links TRBV28 with TRBJ1-2; weak D call: TRBD1 (6 bases). V gave up 4 bases and J gave up 8 bases, with 11 bases separating them. The germline gives CDR1 MDHEN, CDR2 SYDVKM. The CDR3 spans 12 residues. The DNA of the CDR3 is TGTGCCAGCAGTTCGGACAGCCACGGCTACACCTTC. Protein: CASSSDSHGYTF.

There are many counts of this clonotype. This sequence joins TRBV7-9 and TRBJ2-7; D might be TRBD1 (5 bases). Germline V gene lookup returns CDR1 SEHNR and CDR2 FQNEAQ (reference sequence). The CDR3 runs 13 residues. V was trimmed by 3 bases and J by 4 bases, leaving 10 bases between them. The CDR3 loop reads CASSFGRAYEQYF. CDR3 nucleotide sequence: TGTGCCAGCAGCTTTGGCAGGGCTTACGAGCAGTACTTC.

The CDR3 nucleotides read TGTGCCAGCAGTCCCGGGGGGCAGGGCTATAACAAGCAGTACTTC. This encodes CASSPGGQGYNKQYF. The rearrangement links TRBV28 to TRBJ2-7, with D tentatively TRBD2 (7 bases). This CDR3 is built from 15 residues. CDR1 and CDR2 (germline): MDHEN, SYDVKM. V lost 5 bases to trimming and J lost 8 bases, with 22 bases between them.

This clonotype was observed a handful of times. V and J are TRBV7-6 and TRBJ2-2; D perhaps matches TRBD2 (6 bases). The germline gives CDR1 SGHVS, CDR2 FNYEAQ. The ends were cut back, 3 bases at V and 6 bases at J, with 11 bases in the middle. The CDR3 contains 14 residues. The CDR3 region has the DNA TGTGCCAGCAGCTTGGGGAGGAGGCCCGGGGAGCTGTTTTTT. Amino acid sequence: CASSLGRRPGELFF. Together with reference TRBV7-6 and TRBJ2-2, the CDR3 gives the full variable domain: GAGVSQSPRYKVTKRGQDVALRCDPISGHVSLYWYRQALGQGPEFLTYFNYEAQQDKSGLPNDRFSAERPEGSISTLTIQRTEQRDSAMYRCASSLGRRPGELFFGEGSRLTVL.

This clonotype was counted between two and nine times. The rearrangement links TRBV19 to TRBJ1-5; 8 nucleotides align to TRBD1. Germline V gene sequence: CDR1 LNHDA, CDR2 SQIVND (reference sequence). The CDR3 covers 14 residues. Trimming took 5 bases from V and 6 from J; bases not matched to a gene: 6. CDR3 DNA: TGTGCCAGTAGTCTACAGGGGGTCGGTCAGCCCCAGCATTTT. Translating it yields CASSLQGVGQPQHF.

Only a few counts were recorded for this clonotype. The rearrangement uses TRBV7-3 and TRBJ2-2, with TRBD2 matching over 9 bases. Trimming at V came to 5 bases and at J to 4 bases, leaving 11 bases not matched to a gene. Germline lookup yields CDR1 SGHTA and CDR2 FQGTGA. The CDR3 runs 17 residues. CDR3 loop: CASSPVSSGVFTGELFF. The CDR3 region has the DNA TGTGCCAGCAGCCCAGTATCTAGCGGGGTATTCACCGGGGAGCTGTTTTTT.

In its sample, this clonotype was seen many times. This chain joins TRBV6-6 and TRBJ1-5; unclear D gene. The germline V gene has CDR1 MNHNY and CDR2 SVGAGI (reference sequence). CDR3 length: 14 amino acids. The V end lost 6 bases, the J end lost 1 base, and 10 bases lay between the germline ends. As DNA, the CDR3 is TGTGCCAGCAGATCAGAAGCGAGCAATCAGCCCCAGCATTTT. Amino acids: CASRSEASNQPQHF.

The chain joins TRBV29-1 to TRBJ2-7; no firm D call. The CDR3 loop spans 12 amino acids. Germline V gene lookup returns CDR1 SQVTM and CDR2 ANQGSEA. V lost 4 bases and J 4 bases, leaving 11 bases between the germline ends. The CDR3 reads CSVAYGPYEQYF. The CDR3 DNA sequence: TGCAGCGTTGCGTATGGGCCTTACGAGCAGTACTTC.

This clonotype was counted at least ten times. The rearrangement uses TRBV20-1 and TRBJ1-1, with 7 nucleotides matching TRBD1. Trimming removed 3 bases from V and 8 bases from J; junction bases left unmatched: 3. The CDR3 extends over 11 amino acids. Germline CDR1 and CDR2: DFQATT and SNEGSKA (reference sequence). The CDR3: CSARGGQEAFF. The CDR3 DNA sequence: TGCAGTGCTAGGGGGGGACAGGAAGCTTTCTTT.

This clonotype was observed a handful of times. V is TRBV29-1 and J is TRBJ1-1; D is undetermined. The CDR3 contains 10 residues. V was clipped by 1 base and J by 8 bases, with 5 bases between them. CDR1 SQVTM and CDR2 ANQGSEA come from the germline V gene. The CDR3 DNA reads as TGCAGCGTTGAAGGGTCGGAAGCTTTCTTT. Protein product: CSVEGSEAFF. Supplemented by reference TRBV29-1 and TRBJ1-1, the full variable domain reads SAVISQKPSRDICQRGTSLTIQCQVDSQVTMMFWYRQQPGQSLTLIATANQGSEATYESGFVIDKFPISRPNLTFSTLTVSNMSPEDSSIYLCSVEGSEAFFGQGTRLTVV.

This clonotype has a handful of counts. The chain joins TRBV7-8 to TRBJ2-3; D call uncertain. In germline, CDR1 is SGHVS, CDR2 FQNEAQ. The CDR3 spans 12 residues. Trimming stripped 5 bases from V and 6 bases from J, with 9 bases between. CDR3 protein: CASSALGDTQYF. CDR3 nucleotides: TGTGCCAGCAGCGCCCTGGGGGATACGCAGTATTTT.

The genes are TRBV15 and TRBJ1-6, with no clear D. Germline V gives CDR1 LNHNV, CDR2 YYDKDF (reference sequence). The CDR3 covers 13 residues. V shed 5 bases and J shed 7 bases, with 9 bases lying between them. The CDR3 DNA sequence: TGTGCCACCAGCGCTGACGGGAATTCACCCCTCCACTTT. Protein: CATSADGNSPLHF.

CDR3 sequence reads: CAWREETNTEAFF. Here the CDR3 DNA reads TGTGCCTGGAGGGAAGAGACGAACACTGAAGCTTTCTTT. The rearrangement joins TRBV30 to TRBJ1-1; D remains unclear. Germline V lookup: CDR1 GTSNPN, CDR2 SVGIG (reference sequence). There are 13 residues in the CDR3. Between the trimmed V and J ends, which lost 3 bases and 1 base, there was a span of 9 bases. The whole variable domain, remainder taken from reference TRBV30 and TRBJ1-1, is SQTIHQWPATLVQPVGSPLSLECTVEGTSNPNLYWYRQAAGRGLQLLFYSVGIGQISSEVPQNLSASRPQDRQFILSSKKLLLSDSGFYLCAWREETNTEAFFGQGTRLTVV.

This clonotype was detected ten times or more. The chain links TRBV7-3 to TRBJ2-3, with D possibly TRBD2 on 6 matching bases. V lost 6 bases and J 10 bases, leaving 17 bases between the germline ends. CDR3 length: 13 residues. Looked up from germline, CDR1 is SGHTA and CDR2 is FQGTGA. The CDR3 DNA follows: TGTGCCAGCAGACAATCCAGCGGGTCCGCGCAGTATTTT. This gives the protein CASRQSSGSAQYF.

This clonotype was counted ten times or more. The rearrangement links TRBV7-9 to TRBJ2-5; D uncertain. V dropped 3 bases and J dropped 0 bases, with 5 bases sitting between them. The length of the CDR3 is 13 residues. Germline CDR1 and CDR2: SEHNR and FQNEAQ (reference sequence). CDR3 residues: CASSFSHQETQYF. The CDR3 DNA is TGTGCCAGCAGCTTCTCCCACCAAGAGACCCAGTACTTC.

This clonotype was picked up many times. V is TRBV30 and J is TRBJ2-1; 11 bases line up with TRBD2. V was pared by 1 base and J by 4 bases, with 6 bases of the junction left unmatched. The length of the CDR3 is 16 residues. The germline V gene has CDR1 GTSNPN and CDR2 SVGIG (reference sequence). This CDR3 is CAWSGRTSGPYNEQFF. The DNA of the CDR3 is TGTGCCTGGAGTGGTCGGACTAGCGGGCCTTACAATGAGCAGTTCTTC.

Concerning this clonotype: No conserved phenylalanine or tryptophan ends this CDR3, so it is likely a read error. The chain recombines TRBV19 with TRBJ2-7; TRBD2 agrees at 9 bases. Germline V gene sequence: CDR1 LNHDA, CDR2 SQIVND (reference sequence). V lost 7 bases to trimming and J lost 7 bases; unmatched junction nucleotides: 11. This CDR3 has 14 amino acids. CDR3 sequence reads: CASNVAGGPYEQYL. In DNA, the CDR3 is TGTGCCAGTAATGTTGCGGGAGGGCCTTATGAGCAGTACCTC.